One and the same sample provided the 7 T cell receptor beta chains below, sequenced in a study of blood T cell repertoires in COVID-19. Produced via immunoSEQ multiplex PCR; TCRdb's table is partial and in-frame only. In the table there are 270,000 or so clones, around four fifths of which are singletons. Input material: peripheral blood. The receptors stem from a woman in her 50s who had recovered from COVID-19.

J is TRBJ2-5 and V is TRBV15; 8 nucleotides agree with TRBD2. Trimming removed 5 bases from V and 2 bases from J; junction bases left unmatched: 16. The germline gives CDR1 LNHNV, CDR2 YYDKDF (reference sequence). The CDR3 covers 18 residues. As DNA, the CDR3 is TGTGCCACCAGCCGGAGGCGGATGGGGCGGGGGGCGCAAGAGACCCAGTACTTC. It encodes CATSRRRMGRGAQETQYF.

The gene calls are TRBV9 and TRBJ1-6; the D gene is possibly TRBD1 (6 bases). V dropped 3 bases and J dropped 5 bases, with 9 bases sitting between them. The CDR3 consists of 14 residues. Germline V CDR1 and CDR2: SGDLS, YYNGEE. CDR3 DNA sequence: TGTGCCAGCAGCGAAAGGGGGAATAATTCACCCCTCCACTTT. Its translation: CASSERGNNSPLHF.

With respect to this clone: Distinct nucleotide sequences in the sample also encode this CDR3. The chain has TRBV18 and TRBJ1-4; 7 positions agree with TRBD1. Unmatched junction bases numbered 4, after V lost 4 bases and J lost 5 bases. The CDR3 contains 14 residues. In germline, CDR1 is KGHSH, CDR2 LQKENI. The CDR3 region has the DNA TGTGCCAGCTCACGGGACAGCCAAAATGAAAAACTGTTTTTT. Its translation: CASSRDSQNEKLFF.

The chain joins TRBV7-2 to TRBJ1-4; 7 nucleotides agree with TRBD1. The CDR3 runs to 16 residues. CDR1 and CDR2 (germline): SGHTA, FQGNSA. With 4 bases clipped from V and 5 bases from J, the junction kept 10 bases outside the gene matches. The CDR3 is CASSSRGDRVNEKLFF. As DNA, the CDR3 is TGTGCCAGCAGCTCCAGAGGTGACAGGGTCAATGAAAAACTGTTTTTT. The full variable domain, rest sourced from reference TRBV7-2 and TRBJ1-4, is GAGVSQSPSNKVTEKGKDVELRCDPISGHTALYWYRQSLGQGLEFLIYFQGNSAPDKSGLPSDRFSAERTGGSVSTLTIQRTQQEDSAVYLCASSSRGDRVNEKLFFGSGTQLSVL.

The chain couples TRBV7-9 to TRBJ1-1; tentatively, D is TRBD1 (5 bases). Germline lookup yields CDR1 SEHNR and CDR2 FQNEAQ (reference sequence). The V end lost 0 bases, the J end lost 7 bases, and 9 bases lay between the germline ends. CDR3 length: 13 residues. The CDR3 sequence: CASSLARGGEAFF. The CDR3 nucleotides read TGTGCCAGCAGCTTAGCGCGGGGGGGTGAAGCTTTCTTT.

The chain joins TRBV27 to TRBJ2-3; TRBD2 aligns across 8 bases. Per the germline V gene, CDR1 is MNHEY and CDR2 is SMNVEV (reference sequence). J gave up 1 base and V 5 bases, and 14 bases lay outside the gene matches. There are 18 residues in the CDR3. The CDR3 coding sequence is TGTGCCAGCAGTCCAGCCCCAACTAGCGGCAAGCGCACAGATACGCAGTATTTT. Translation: CASSPAPTSGKRTDTQYF.

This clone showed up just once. CDR3 sequence: CATSDSDPNQPQHF. The CDR3 nucleotides are TGTGCCACCAGTGATTCAGATCCCAATCAGCCCCAGCATTTT. V and J are TRBV24-1 and TRBJ1-5; D remains ambiguous. CDR1 and CDR2 from the germline V gene are KGHDR and SFDVKD. Trimming removed 2 bases from V and 3 bases from J, with 7 bases in between. The CDR3 runs 14 residues.